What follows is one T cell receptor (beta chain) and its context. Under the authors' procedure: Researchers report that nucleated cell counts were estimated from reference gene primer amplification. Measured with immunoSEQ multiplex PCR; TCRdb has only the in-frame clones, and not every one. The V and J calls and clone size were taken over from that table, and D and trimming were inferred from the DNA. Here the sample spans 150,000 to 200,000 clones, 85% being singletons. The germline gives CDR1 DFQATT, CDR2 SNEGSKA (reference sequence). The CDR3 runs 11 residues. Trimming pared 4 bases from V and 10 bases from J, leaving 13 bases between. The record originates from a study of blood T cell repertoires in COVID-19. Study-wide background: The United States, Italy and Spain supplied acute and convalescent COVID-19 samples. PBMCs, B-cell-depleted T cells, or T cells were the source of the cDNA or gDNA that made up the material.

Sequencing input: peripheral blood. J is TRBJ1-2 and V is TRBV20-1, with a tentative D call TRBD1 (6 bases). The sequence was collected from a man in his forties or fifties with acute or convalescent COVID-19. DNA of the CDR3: TGCAGTGCTACCCTTACAGGGACCTACACCTTC. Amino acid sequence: CSATLTGTYTF.